These T cell receptor beta chains were read from a single sample in a study of CD8 T cells in ankylosing spondylitis. MiXCR, applied by TCRdb to the 5' RACE reads, yields one record per CDR3 protein. This table holds around 890,000 distinct CDR3 sequences, approximately 12% found once. The sequenced sample was blood, either unsorted or a sorted T cell fraction (not recorded which). These receptors were collected from a male donor with ankylosing spondylitis. Both conserved end residues are part of each CDR3. Each record gives: D gene, V gene, clone size, J gene, CDR3 DNA, CDR3 protein. The D gene is left open where the match is weak. Only some rows state a clone size, as once, few, many or a class for expanded clones.

D: -
V: TRBV6-1
size: -
J: TRBJ1-3
DNA: TGTGCCAGCAGCCGTCGGGACCGGGACGGAAACACCATATATTTT
CDR3: CASSRRDRDGNTIYF

D: -
V: TRBV20-1
size: many
J: TRBJ1-2
DNA: TGCAGTTCTGGGGGAGCTGGCTACACCTTC
CDR3: CSSGGAGYTF

D: -
V: TRBV20-1
size: -
J: TRBJ2-7
DNA: TGCAGTGCTAGGACACCAAGGGTGGGGTTTTCCTACGAGCAGTACTTC
CDR3: CSARTPRVGFSYEQYF

D: -
V: TRBV7-6
size: few
J: TRBJ1-2
DNA: TGTGCCAGCAGCTTAATAGGGGAACGGATAAACCGAGACTACACCTTC
CDR3: CASSLIGERINRDYTF

D: TRBD1
V: TRBV15
size: few
J: TRBJ2-7
DNA: TGTGCCACCAGCAGTCATCCGACGACAGGGAATGAGCAGTACTTC
CDR3: CATSSHPTTGNEQYF

D: -
V: TRBV12-3/TRBV12-4
size: many
J: TRBJ1-6
DNA: TGTGCCAGCAGTTTGGGGCTTGATAATTCACCCCTCCACTTT
CDR3: CASSLGLDNSPLHF

D: -
V: TRBV15
size: few
J: TRBJ2-3
DNA: TGTGCCACCAGCAGGTGGGGTGCAGATACGCAGTATTTT
CDR3: CATSRWGADTQYF

D: TRBD1
V: TRBV7-2
size: -
J: TRBJ1-5
DNA: TGTGCCAGCAGCGCGGACAGGGGATTAACAAATCAGCCCCAGCATTTT
CDR3: CASSADRGLTNQPQHF

D: -
V: TRBV20-1
size: few
J: TRBJ1-1
DNA: TGCAGTGCTAGAGATTTGCCCTTGAACACTGAAGCTTTCTTT
CDR3: CSARDLPLNTEAFF

D: -
V: TRBV6-1
size: many
J: TRBJ1-3
DNA: TGTGCCAGCAGTCTCCGCGGGGACCCGAGCTCTGGAAACACCATATATTTT
CDR3: CASSLRGDPSSGNTIYF

D: TRBD1
V: TRBV5-1
size: -
J: TRBJ2-7
DNA: TGCGCCAGCAGCTTGACGGGACAGGAGACCTACGAGCAGTACTTC
CDR3: CASSLTGQETYEQYF

D: -
V: TRBV9
size: -
J: TRBJ1-2
DNA: TGTGCCAGCAGCGTAGCTATACAGGCGTCGGGCTACACCTTC
CDR3: CASSVAIQASGYTF

D: TRBD1
V: TRBV20-1
size: few
J: TRBJ1-1
DNA: TGCAGTGCAGGGACAGGGGCGAACACTGAAGCTTTCTTT
CDR3: CSAGTGANTEAFF

D: -
V: TRBV20-1
size: -
J: TRBJ1-1
DNA: TGCAGTGCTAGTGAAATAAGAAAATTCGGGGAAGCTTTCTTT
CDR3: CSASEIRKFGEAFF

D: -
V: TRBV4-3
size: many
J: TRBJ1-2
DNA: TGCGCCAGCAGCAGGGGAAGGGGGAACTATGGCTACACCTTC
CDR3: CASSRGRGNYGYTF

D: -
V: TRBV7-7
size: many
J: TRBJ2-1
DNA: TGTGCTAGCAGCCTGACCCCATCGAGTGAGCAGTTCTTC
CDR3: CASSLTPSSEQFF

D: -
V: TRBV20-1
size: -
J: TRBJ2-2
DNA: TGCAGTGCTAGAGATAGGAGGGGACGGAACACCGGGGAGCTGTTTTTT
CDR3: CSARDRRGRNTGELFF

D: TRBD2
V: TRBV28
size: -
J: TRBJ2-1
DNA: TGTGCCAGCAGTGTAGCGGGGGAAAGAAGGAATGAGCAGTTCTTC
CDR3: CASSVAGERRNEQFF

D: TRBD1
V: TRBV5-1
size: many
J: TRBJ1-5
DNA: TGCGCCAGCAGTTACACAGGGGAGCAGAATGAGCCCCAGCATTTT
CDR3: CASSYTGEQNEPQHF

D: TRBD2
V: TRBV7-8
size: -
J: TRBJ2-1
DNA: TGTGCCAGCACAGTAGCGGGAGCGGCCTACAATGAGCAGTTCTTC
CDR3: CASTVAGAAYNEQFF

D: -
V: TRBV5-5
size: many
J: TRBJ2-4
DNA: TGTGCCAGCAGCCGCGGGACAGCGATTAAAAACATTCAGTACTTC
CDR3: CASSRGTAIKNIQYF

D: -
V: TRBV7-2
size: many
J: TRBJ2-7
DNA: TGTGCCAGCAGCTTAGACGGCAGCGGATCCTCCTACGAGCAGTACTTC
CDR3: CASSLDGSGSSYEQYF

D: -
V: TRBV5-4
size: -
J: TRBJ1-1
DNA: TGTGCCAGCAGCTTTGGGAGGGCGTCGGACACTGAAGCTTTCTTT
CDR3: CASSFGRASDTEAFF

D: -
V: TRBV10-2
size: -
J: TRBJ2-7
DNA: TGCGCCAGCACATGGACCCTTCCTGAGCAGTACTTC
CDR3: CASTWTLPEQYF

D: -
V: TRBV5-1
size: few
J: TRBJ1-1
DNA: TGCGCCAGCAGCACACAGGGTAATGCGCTCACTGAAGCTTTCTTT
CDR3: CASSTQGNALTEAFF

D: -
V: TRBV20-1
size: -
J: TRBJ2-5
DNA: TGCAGTGCTAGAGATCTAGACCGCGGCCAAGAGACCCAGTACTTC
CDR3: CSARDLDRGQETQYF

D: TRBD1
V: TRBV7-2
size: few
J: TRBJ1-5
DNA: TGTGCCAGCAGCCGGGACAGGGGCCGGCAGCCCCAGCATTTT
CDR3: CASSRDRGRQPQHF

D: TRBD1
V: TRBV20-1
size: few
J: TRBJ2-3
DNA: TGCAGTGCTATCGGCGACAGGGGACGGGGGGATACGCAGTATTTT
CDR3: CSAIGDRGRGDTQYF

D: -
V: TRBV24-1
size: -
J: TRBJ2-7
DNA: TGTGCCACCAGTGATGCGACTAGGAGGCACGAGCAGTACTTC
CDR3: CATSDATRRHEQYF

D: -
V: TRBV4-2
size: few
J: TRBJ1-2
DNA: TGTGCCAGCTCACCGGGCTTGGACAGACCCTATGGCTACACCTTC
CDR3: CASSPGLDRPYGYTF

D: -
V: TRBV7-8
size: -
J: TRBJ2-1
DNA: TGTGCCAGCAGCTTAGCGTCCCGGGCCCTGACCTACAATGAGCAGTTCTTC
CDR3: CASSLASRALTYNEQFF

D: -
V: TRBV20-1
size: few
J: TRBJ1-2
DNA: TGCAGTGCTAGTGGGCAGGGCCTGTATGGCTACACCTTC
CDR3: CSASGQGLYGYTF

D: -
V: TRBV5-6
size: few
J: TRBJ2-2
DNA: TGTGCCAGCAGCTTTCGGGACAACCGGGGGCCTGGGGAGCTGTTTTTT
CDR3: CASSFRDNRGPGELFF

D: -
V: TRBV29-1
size: many
J: TRBJ2-2
DNA: TGCAGCGTGGGGGCCCTAGGGACCGGGGAGCTGTTTTTT
CDR3: CSVGALGTGELFF

D: TRBD1
V: TRBV7-2
size: -
J: TRBJ2-7
DNA: TGTGCCAGCAGGTCGACAGGGGCCACCTACGAGCAGTACTTC
CDR3: CASRSTGATYEQYF

D: TRBD1
V: TRBV6-1
size: -
J: TRBJ1-3
DNA: TGTGCCAGCAGTGACAGGGGGCGCGCTGGAAACACCATATATTTT
CDR3: CASSDRGRAGNTIYF

D: TRBD1
V: TRBV28
size: -
J: TRBJ2-1
DNA: TGTGCCAGCAGTCCACGGGACAGAGACCGCAATGAGCAGTTCTTC
CDR3: CASSPRDRDRNEQFF

D: TRBD1
V: TRBV6-2/TRBV6-3
size: -
J: TRBJ2-7
DNA: TGTGCCAGCAGTCGACAGGGGGTAACATCCTACGAGCAGTACTTC
CDR3: CASSRQGVTSYEQYF

D: TRBD2
V: TRBV24-1
size: many
J: TRBJ2-2
DNA: TGTGCCACCAGGAGGGGAGGGGACACCGGGGAGCTGTTTTTT
CDR3: CATRRGGDTGELFF

D: -
V: TRBV25-1
size: few
J: TRBJ1-6
DNA: TGTGCCAGCGGGCAGGGATTTGATTCACCCCTCCACTTT
CDR3: CASGQGFDSPLHF

D: TRBD2
V: TRBV29-1
size: few
J: TRBJ2-2
DNA: TGCAGCGCCGGACTAGCGGGCACCGGGGAGCTGTTTTTT
CDR3: CSAGLAGTGELFF

D: -
V: TRBV18
size: -
J: TRBJ1-4
DNA: TGTGCCAGCTCACCGTCCGTTGCAACTAATGAAAAACTGTTTTTT
CDR3: CASSPSVATNEKLFF

D: -
V: TRBV10-3
size: -
J: TRBJ2-1
DNA: TGTGCCATCAGTGAGGAGGGGGGTGAGCAGTTCTTC
CDR3: CAISEEGGEQFF

D: -
V: TRBV20-1
size: few
J: TRBJ2-4
DNA: TGCAGTGCTAGGTCCGACAGCCTAGCCAAAAACATTCAGTACTTC
CDR3: CSARSDSLAKNIQYF

D: TRBD2
V: TRBV20-1
size: few
J: TRBJ2-3
DNA: TGCAGTGCCGAGAGTCTAGCGGGAAAAGATACGCAGTATTTT
CDR3: CSAESLAGKDTQYF

D: -
V: TRBV20-1
size: few
J: TRBJ2-3
DNA: TGCAGTGCTAGAGGTATTTCTAGCACAGATACGCAGTATTTT
CDR3: CSARGISSTDTQYF

D: -
V: TRBV20-1
size: many
J: TRBJ2-3
DNA: TGCAGTGCTAGGCTTCGGAGCACAGATACGCAGTATTTT
CDR3: CSARLRSTDTQYF

D: -
V: TRBV12-3/TRBV12-4
size: -
J: TRBJ1-1
DNA: TGTGCCAGCACCCGGGACAAATGGGACACTGAAGCTTTCTTT
CDR3: CASTRDKWDTEAFF

D: -
V: TRBV6-2/TRBV6-3
size: few
J: TRBJ2-5
DNA: TGTGCCAGCAGTTACGATTTTTTCACCCCCCAAGAGACCCAGTACTTC
CDR3: CASSYDFFTPQETQYF

D: TRBD2
V: TRBV20-1
size: many
J: TRBJ2-7
DNA: TGCAGTGGGGCGGGACTAGAGTCCTACGAGCAGTACTTC
CDR3: CSGAGLESYEQYF